The rows below give T cell receptor beta chains drawn from one sample of a study of cytomegalovirus exposure and HLA in healthy donors. Generated by immunoSEQ multiplex PCR, the TCRdb table keeps only in-frame clones and is missing some. The sample has approximately 58,000 clones, 95% seen once. The sequenced sample was PBMCs. The receptors originated from a woman younger than 30 in good health and CMV-seropositive. Both conserved end residues are part of each CDR3. The D gene is left open where the match is weak. Clone size is not always given. Where it is, it says once, few, many or a class for expanded clones.

CDR3 protein: CASSLTGGETQYF
CDR3 DNA: TGTGCCAGCTCACTGACAGGAGGAGAGACCCAGTACTTC
D gene: -
clone size: -
V gene: TRBV18
J gene: TRBJ2-5

CDR3 protein: CASSVRGSGELFF
CDR3 DNA: TGTGCCAGCAGCGTCCGGGGGTCCGGGGAGCTGTTTTTT
D gene: -
clone size: once
V gene: TRBV9
J gene: TRBJ2-2

CDR3 protein: CASSPTGSGELFF
CDR3 DNA: TGTGCCAGCAGTCCAACAGGGTCCGGGGAGCTGTTTTTT
D gene: -
clone size: -
V gene: TRBV28
J gene: TRBJ2-2

CDR3 protein: CASSYTQGGDEKLFF
CDR3 DNA: TGTGCCAGCAGTTACACTCAGGGGGGAGATGAAAAACTGTTTTTT
D gene: TRBD1
clone size: -
V gene: TRBV6-6
J gene: TRBJ1-4

CDR3 protein: CASSPPSGVRYNEQFF
CDR3 DNA: TGTGCCAGCAGCCCCCCGTCGGGAGTACGGTACAATGAGCAGTTCTTC
D gene: -
clone size: -
V gene: TRBV5-6
J gene: TRBJ2-1

CDR3 protein: CASSSQSETQYF
CDR3 DNA: TGCGCCAGCAGCTCACAATCGGAGACCCAGTACTTC
D gene: -
clone size: -
V gene: TRBV5-1
J gene: TRBJ2-5

CDR3 protein: CASSFSLADSSYEQYF
CDR3 DNA: TGTGCCAGCAGTTTTTCACTAGCGGACAGCTCCTACGAGCAGTACTTC
D gene: TRBD2
clone size: once
V gene: TRBV28
J gene: TRBJ2-7

CDR3 protein: CASSPRSESSYNEQFF
CDR3 DNA: TGTGCCAGCAGCCCTCGGAGTGAAAGCTCCTACAATGAGCAGTTCTTC
D gene: -
clone size: -
V gene: TRBV7-8
J gene: TRBJ2-1

CDR3 protein: CASSFRTGAETQYF
CDR3 DNA: TGTGCCAGCAGCTTCCGGACAGGGGCAGAGACCCAGTACTTC
D gene: TRBD1
clone size: -
V gene: TRBV7-2
J gene: TRBJ2-5

CDR3 protein: CASSQPGPGYNEQFF
CDR3 DNA: TGTGCCAGCTCCCAACCGGGTCCAGGGTACAATGAGCAGTTCTTC
D gene: -
clone size: -
V gene: TRBV18
J gene: TRBJ2-1

CDR3 protein: CASSPSGGNIAKNIQYF
CDR3 DNA: TGTGCCAGCTCACCCTCGGGGGGTAACATAGCCAAAAACATTCAGTACTTC
D gene: TRBD2
clone size: -
V gene: TRBV18
J gene: TRBJ2-4

CDR3 protein: CASSTETGDSYEQYF
CDR3 DNA: TGTGCCAGCTCGACCGAGACAGGGGACTCCTACGAGCAGTACTTC
D gene: TRBD1
clone size: -
V gene: TRBV5-4
J gene: TRBJ2-7

CDR3 protein: CASSPTRGTDTQYF
CDR3 DNA: TGTGCCAGCAGTCCTACCCGGGGTACAGATACGCAGTATTTT
D gene: -
clone size: -
V gene: TRBV13
J gene: TRBJ2-3

CDR3 protein: CASSPPLARNEQFF
CDR3 DNA: TGTGCCAGCAGCCCCCCACTGGCTAGGAATGAGCAGTTCTTC
D gene: -
clone size: -
V gene: TRBV16
J gene: TRBJ2-1

CDR3 protein: CATSRFGKPGVASTDTQYF
CDR3 DNA: TGTGCCACCAGCCGCTTTGGGAAACCGGGGGTGGCCAGCACAGATACGCAGTATTTT
D gene: -
clone size: -
V gene: TRBV15
J gene: TRBJ2-3

CDR3 protein: CASIRASGYTDTQYF
CDR3 DNA: TGTGCCAGCATCAGAGCTAGCGGCTACACAGATACGCAGTATTTT
D gene: TRBD2
clone size: -
V gene: TRBV6-1
J gene: TRBJ2-3

CDR3 protein: CASGWTGQGASGANVLTF
CDR3 DNA: TGTGCCAGCGGATGGACGGGACAGGGGGCTTCCGGGGCCAACGTCCTGACTTTC
D gene: TRBD1
clone size: once
V gene: TRBV2
J gene: TRBJ2-6

CDR3 protein: CASSQVTGRGTDTQYF
CDR3 DNA: TGCGCCAGCAGCCAAGTAACAGGCCGGGGGACAGATACGCAGTATTTT
D gene: -
clone size: -
V gene: TRBV4-3
J gene: TRBJ2-3

CDR3 protein: CASSPRPDRVSHGYTF
CDR3 DNA: TGTGCCAGCAGCCCACGGCCGGACAGGGTATCTCATGGCTACACCTTC
D gene: TRBD1
clone size: once
V gene: TRBV7-9
J gene: TRBJ1-2

CDR3 protein: CASSQSGGEGYGYTF
CDR3 DNA: TGCGCCAGCAGCCAAAGTGGAGGGGAGGGCTATGGCTACACCTTC
D gene: -
clone size: -
V gene: TRBV4-1
J gene: TRBJ1-2

CDR3 protein: CASSSTGDWRQETQYF
CDR3 DNA: TGTGCCAGCAGCTCAACAGGGGATTGGAGGCAAGAGACCCAGTACTTC
D gene: TRBD1
clone size: -
V gene: TRBV11-2
J gene: TRBJ2-5

CDR3 protein: CASSLSGTQETQYF
CDR3 DNA: TGTGCCAGCAGCCTGAGCGGGACGCAAGAGACCCAGTACTTC
D gene: TRBD2
clone size: -
V gene: TRBV6-5
J gene: TRBJ2-5

CDR3 protein: CASSLDYWGRGDGNTEAFF
CDR3 DNA: TGTGCCAGCAGCTTAGACTACTGGGGCAGGGGGGATGGGAATACTGAAGCTTTCTTT
D gene: TRBD1
clone size: -
V gene: TRBV11-2
J gene: TRBJ1-1

CDR3 protein: CASSWSGRADEQFF
CDR3 DNA: TGTGCCAGCAGCTGGAGCGGGAGGGCGGATGAGCAGTTCTTC
D gene: TRBD2
clone size: -
V gene: TRBV6-6
J gene: TRBJ2-1

CDR3 protein: CASSLGTAGVVNYGYTF
CDR3 DNA: TGTGCCAGCAGCTTAGGAACTGCGGGGGTCGTTAACTATGGCTACACCTTC
D gene: -
clone size: -
V gene: TRBV11-2
J gene: TRBJ1-2

CDR3 protein: CASRQGAGGAREQYF
CDR3 DNA: TGTGCCAGCAGGCAAGGAGCGGGGGGGGCGAGAGAGCAGTACTTC
D gene: TRBD2
clone size: -
V gene: TRBV2
J gene: TRBJ2-7

CDR3 protein: CASSQGSSYEQYF
CDR3 DNA: TGCGCCAGCAGCCAAGGGAGCTCCTACGAGCAGTACTTC
D gene: -
clone size: -
V gene: TRBV4-1
J gene: TRBJ2-7

CDR3 protein: CASTSDQGINTGELFF
CDR3 DNA: TGTGCCAGCACCTCCGACCAGGGGATAAACACCGGGGAGCTGTTTTTT
D gene: -
clone size: -
V gene: TRBV13
J gene: TRBJ2-2

CDR3 protein: CASSYRGTGNQPQHF
CDR3 DNA: TGTGCCAGCAGTTACAGGGGTACGGGCAATCAGCCCCAGCATTTT
D gene: TRBD1
clone size: once
V gene: TRBV2
J gene: TRBJ1-5

CDR3 protein: CASSTAGPTEGGYTF
CDR3 DNA: TGTGCCAGCAGCACCGCGGGTCCCACGGAGGGTGGCTACACCTTC
D gene: -
clone size: -
V gene: TRBV5-4
J gene: TRBJ1-2

CDR3 protein: CASSAGTATEQYF
CDR3 DNA: TGTGCCAGCAGCGCCGGGACAGCTACGGAGCAGTACTTC
D gene: TRBD1
clone size: -
V gene: TRBV5-4
J gene: TRBJ2-7

CDR3 protein: CASRGYGLFNDEQFF
CDR3 DNA: TGTGCCAGCAGGGGCTACGGACTTTTTAACGATGAGCAGTTCTTC
D gene: -
clone size: -
V gene: TRBV6-1
J gene: TRBJ2-1

CDR3 protein: CASSAGVPTGSPLHF
CDR3 DNA: TGTGCCAGCAGCGCAGGGGTTCCTACAGGTTCACCCCTCCACTTT
D gene: -
clone size: -
V gene: TRBV9
J gene: TRBJ1-6

CDR3 protein: CAWSGGSIFSGNTIYF
CDR3 DNA: TGTGCCTGGTCAGGGGGAAGCATATTTTCTGGAAACACCATATATTTT
D gene: TRBD1
clone size: -
V gene: TRBV30
J gene: TRBJ1-3

CDR3 protein: CASSGTGTGKATGELFF
CDR3 DNA: TGCGCCAGCAGCGGAACTGGGACTGGTAAAGCCACCGGGGAGCTGTTTTTT
D gene: -
clone size: -
V gene: TRBV4-1
J gene: TRBJ2-2

CDR3 protein: CASSFRAGDTEAFF
CDR3 DNA: TGTGCCAGCAGCTTTAGGGCAGGGGATACTGAAGCTTTCTTT
D gene: -
clone size: -
V gene: TRBV5-6
J gene: TRBJ1-1

CDR3 protein: CAISDPTRSREDEQFF
CDR3 DNA: TGTGCCATCAGTGACCCAACTCGGAGTAGAGAAGACGAGCAGTTCTTC
D gene: -
clone size: -
V gene: TRBV10-3
J gene: TRBJ2-1

CDR3 protein: CASSPGLAEETQYF
CDR3 DNA: TGTGCCAGCAGTCCGGGACTAGCGGAAGAGACCCAGTACTTC
D gene: TRBD2
clone size: -
V gene: TRBV28
J gene: TRBJ2-5